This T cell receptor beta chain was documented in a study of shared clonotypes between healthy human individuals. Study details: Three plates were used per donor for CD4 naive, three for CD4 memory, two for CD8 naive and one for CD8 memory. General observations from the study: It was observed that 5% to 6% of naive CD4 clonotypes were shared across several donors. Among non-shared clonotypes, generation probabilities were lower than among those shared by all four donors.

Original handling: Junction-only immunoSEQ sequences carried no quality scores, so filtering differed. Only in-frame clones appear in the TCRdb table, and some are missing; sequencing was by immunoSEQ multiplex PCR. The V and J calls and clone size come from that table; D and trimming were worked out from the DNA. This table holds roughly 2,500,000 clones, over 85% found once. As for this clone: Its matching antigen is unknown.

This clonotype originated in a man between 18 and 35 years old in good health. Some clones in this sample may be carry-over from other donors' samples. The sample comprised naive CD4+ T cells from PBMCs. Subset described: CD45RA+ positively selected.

The CDR3 DNA is TGTGCCAGCAGCCCGCAGGGGCAGGTCGGAGTCTACGAGCAGTACTTC. This codes for CASSPQGQVGVYEQYF. The chain uses TRBV7-2 and TRBJ2-7; a weak D match, TRBD1 (6 bases). The CDR3 sequence is 16 residues long. Looked up from germline, CDR1 is SGHTA and CDR2 is FQGNSA. Trimming cost V 5 bases and J 3 bases, with 20 bases left between them.